This entry features one TCR beta chain sequence. This entry is derived from a study of blood T cell repertoires in COVID-19. Per the original methods: By means of reference gene primer amplification, nucleated cell counts were estimated. Sequenced by immunoSEQ multiplex PCR; TCRdb stores in-frame clones only, minus some. The V and J calls and clone size were taken over from that table, and D and trimming were inferred from the DNA. This sample has roughly 270,000 clones; 88% occur once, and the top ten carry 9.4%. CDR1 LGHDT and CDR2 YNNKEL come from the germline V gene (reference sequence). Trimming pared 0 bases from V and 1 base from J, leaving 15 bases between. The CDR3 loop spans 18 amino acids.

The chain links TRBV3-1 (or the pseudogene TRBV3-2) to TRBJ2-2; weak D call: TRBD1 (7 bases). The source material was peripheral blood. This TCR came from a young man with active or convalescent COVID-19. CDR3 bases: TGTGCCAGCAGCCAAGATCTCAGGGGGGCCTTGAACACCGGGGAGCTGTTTTTT. Encoded protein: CASSQDLRGALNTGELFF.